The present T cell receptor (beta chain) was sequenced within a study of blood T cells in healthy people across ages. Looking at the study overall: With template switching, about one barcoded beta molecule was captured per two T cells.

Peripheral blood samples of roughly 9.8 milliliters were drawn from each donor. Each sample had at least 6 million PBMCs isolated. Then a second PCR, running roughly 7 to 12 cycles, was carried out with a sample-barcoded 5' primer and a J-beta primer mix. Each single sample gave us at least 2.5 million CDR3-containing paired-end reads. From the 5' RACE reads, TCRdb called clonotypes with MiXCR, one entry per CDR3 protein. This table has about 1.1 million distinct CDR3 sequences, around two fifths appearing once. The CDR3 sequence is 16 residues long. CDR1 and CDR2 (germline): SQVTM, ANQGSEA. V lost 2 bases and J lost 2; bases outside the gene matches: 8. This clonotype was seen more than once but under ten times.

The material sequenced was blood. The TCR originated in a man aged 18 to 29 in good health. The V gene is TRBV29-1, the J gene TRBJ2-1, with 8 bases aligning to TRBD1. CDR3 DNA: TGCAGCGTTGAATGGTCTGCAGGGGGCGCCTACAATGAGCAGTTCTTC. Translated, it gives CSVEWSAGGAYNEQFF.